Shown below are 30 T cell receptor beta chains from a single sample sequenced in a study of T cells in localized non-small cell lung cancer. The table came from immunoSEQ multiplex PCR; TCRdb's copy has only in-frame clones and leaves some out. Counted here are 45,000 to 65,000 clones, around 82% occurring once; the ten biggest clones make up roughly 4%. The sequences come from PBMCs, collected before any cancer treatment. The receptors here all came from a woman aged 40-69 years with stage II lung adenocarcinoma.

This rearrangement joins TRBV5-1 to TRBJ1-3; no firm D call. The CDR3 sequence is 16 residues long. Deletions cut 4 bases from V and 0 bases from J, with 14 bases between. Germline CDR1 SGHRS, CDR2 YFSETQ. CDR3 residues: CASSLALSSSGNTIYF. The CDR3, as DNA: TGCGCCAGCAGCCTGGCACTTTCGAGCTCTGGAAACACCATATATTTT.

This CDR3 reads CASSERTHNSPLHF. The CDR3 DNA is TGTGCCAGCAGTGAACGGACACATAATTCACCCCTCCACTTT. The V gene is TRBV2, the J gene TRBJ1-6; tentatively, D is TRBD1 (5 bases). There are 14 residues in the CDR3. V gave up 2 bases and J gave up 5 bases, with 7 bases separating them. The V gene's germline CDR1 is SNHLY and CDR2 FYNNEI.

V is TRBV10-3 and J is TRBJ1-1, with 9 bases identical to TRBD1. Germline V lookup: CDR1 ENHRY, CDR2 SYGVKD. This CDR3 is 14 amino acids long. J was trimmed by 7 bases and V by 11 bases; bases with no gene match: 14. In DNA form, the CDR3 reads TGTGCCTCCTCCCCCACAGGGGGCGAGGATGAAGCTTTCTTT. Translation: CASSPTGGEDEAFF.

J is TRBJ1-1 and V is TRBV18; no clear D. The germline V and J ends were trimmed by 5 bases and 2 bases, with 12 bases remaining between them. Germline-derived CDR1 and CDR2 are KGHSH and LQKENI. The length of the CDR3 is 14 residues. This CDR3 reads CASSTGVGNTEAFF. The CDR3 region has the DNA TGTGCCAGCTCAACCGGGGTCGGAAACACTGAAGCTTTCTTT. Full variable domain (rest looked up from reference TRBV18 and TRBJ1-1): NAGVMQNPRHLVRRRGQEARLRCSPMKGHSHVYWYRQLPEEGLKFMVYLQKENIIDESGMPKERFSAEFPKEGPSILRIQQVVRGDSAAYFCASSTGVGNTEAFFGQGTRLTVV.

The chain links TRBV4-1 to TRBJ1-2, with 11 bases that match TRBD1. J lost 0 bases, V lost 7 bases, and 16 bases had no gene match. The CDR3 is 19 amino acids. CDR1 is MGHRA, CDR2 YSYEKL, per germline. CDR3 nucleotide sequence: TGCGCCAGCACCCTGACCCCGGGACAGGGGGTAGAAACTAACTATGGCTACACCTTC. Its translation is CASTLTPGQGVETNYGYTF.

J is TRBJ2-3 and V is TRBV2; D might be TRBD2 (6 bases). CDR1 SNHLY and CDR2 FYNNEI come from the germline V gene. The CDR3 length is 15 residues. Between the trimmed V and J ends, which lost 4 bases and 2 bases, there was a span of 13 bases. The CDR3, as DNA: TGTGCCAGCAGTGGAGTAGCGGAAGTCACAGATACGCAGTATTTT. Its protein product is CASSGVAEVTDTQYF.

The gene calls are TRBV4-1 and TRBJ1-2; D is undetermined. The CDR3 spans 13 residues. The V and J ends lost 1 base and 4 bases respectively, with 7 bases between them. Germline V gives CDR1 MGHRA, CDR2 YSYEKL. CDR3 residues: CASSQGQIYGYTF. The CDR3 DNA reads TGCGCCAGCAGCCAAGGACAAATCTATGGCTACACCTTC.

A single count supports this clone. The chain couples TRBV9 to TRBJ2-3; unclear D gene. CDR3 size: 13 residues. Between the trimmed V and J ends, which lost 0 bases and 3 bases, there was a span of 5 bases. The germline V gene has CDR1 SGDLS and CDR2 YYNGEE. The CDR3 loop is CASSVDRTDTQYF. CDR3 in DNA: TGTGCCAGCAGCGTAGACCGAACAGATACGCAGTATTTT.

The chain links TRBV7-3 to TRBJ2-1; 8 nucleotides line up with TRBD2. The CDR3 totals 14 residues. Unmatched junction bases numbered 8, after V lost 4 bases and J lost 9 bases. CDR1 and CDR2 (germline): SGHTA, FQGTGA. As DNA, the CDR3 is TGTGCCAGCAGCTCCGGGGTTAGCGGGGCTGAGCAGTTCTTC. Its protein is CASSSGVSGAEQFF.

Here the CDR3 DNA reads TGCAGCGTCAGGGAGGGAATGAACACTGAAGCTTTCTTT. This codes for CSVREGMNTEAFF. This rearrangement joins TRBV29-1 to TRBJ1-1; possibly TRBD1 for D (5 bases). The CDR3 extends over 13 amino acids. V was shortened by 6 bases and J by 0 bases, with 11 bases between the two germline ends. Germline-derived CDR1 and CDR2 are SQVTM and ANQGSEA. Using reference TRBV29-1 and TRBJ1-1 for the parts outside the CDR3, the full variable domain is SAVISQKPSRDICQRGTSLTIQCQVDSQVTMMFWYRQQPGQSLTLIATANQGSEATYESGFVIDKFPISRPNLTFSTLTVSNMSPEDSSIYLCSVREGMNTEAFFGQGTRLTVV.

This chain uses TRBV19 with TRBJ1-5; 9 bases map to TRBD1. V lost 5 bases and J lost 2; bases outside the gene matches: 7. CDR1 and CDR2 from the germline V gene are LNHDA and SQIVND (reference sequence). The CDR3 is made up of 16 amino acids. The CDR3 reads CASSAPGDRGNQPQHF. CDR3 bases: TGTGCCAGTAGTGCCCCCGGGGACAGGGGCAATCAGCCCCAGCATTTT.

The chain links TRBV5-1 to TRBJ2-5; tentative D call: TRBD2 (6 bases). Deletions cut 7 bases from V and 0 bases from J, with 13 bases between. The CDR3 runs 14 residues. Germline V gene sequence: CDR1 SGHRS, CDR2 YFSETQ. CDR3 DNA: TGCGCCAGCGGCAACGGGAGAAACCAAGAGACCCAGTACTTC. Amino acids: CASGNGRNQETQYF.

The chain links TRBV20-1 to TRBJ2-1; no definite D call. With 4 bases removed from V and 6 bases from J, the gap between germline ends came to 7 bases. Germline CDR1 reads DFQATT; CDR2 reads SNEGSKA (reference sequence). The CDR3 contains 11 residues. This CDR3 reads CSATGPNEQFF. The DNA for the CDR3 is TGCAGTGCTACTGGCCCCAATGAGCAGTTCTTC.

By sample fraction, this clone is medium-sized. This rearrangement joins TRBV6-1 to TRBJ1-1; 9 nucleotides line up with TRBD1. Germline loops: CDR1 MNHNS, CDR2 SASEGT. V trimming: 7 bases; J trimming: 4 bases; junction bases outside the gene matches: 7. The CDR3 length is 14 residues. This chain's CDR3 is CASIQGALSTEAFF. CDR3 DNA: TGTGCCAGCATACAGGGGGCGTTGAGCACTGAAGCTTTCTTT.

The chain couples TRBV7-3 to TRBJ2-1; a possible D gene is TRBD2 (6 bases). The germline V and J ends were trimmed by 3 bases and 0 bases, with 9 bases remaining between them. CDR3 length: 15 residues. CDR1 is SGHTA, CDR2 FQGTGA, per germline. CDR3 in amino acids: CASSLGGNSYNEQFF. The CDR3 region has the DNA TGTGCCAGCAGCTTGGGGGGTAACTCCTACAATGAGCAGTTCTTC.

The chain couples TRBV18 to TRBJ1-1; D may be TRBD1 (5 bases). CDR1 and CDR2 (germline): KGHSH, LQKENI. The CDR3 loop spans 13 amino acids. V was trimmed by 6 bases and J by 5 bases, leaving 13 bases between them. CDR3 residues: CASSGFEGTEAFF. The CDR3 bases are TGTGCCAGCTCGGGTTTCGAGGGGACTGAAGCTTTCTTT. Full variable domain (outside the CDR3, taken from reference TRBV18 and TRBJ1-1): NAGVMQNPRHLVRRRGQEARLRCSPMKGHSHVYWYRQLPEEGLKFMVYLQKENIIDESGMPKERFSAEFPKEGPSILRIQQVVRGDSAAYFCASSGFEGTEAFFGQGTRLTVV.

This clone came up once. V gene TRBV6-5 combines with J gene TRBJ2-1, with D hard to call. Per the germline V gene, CDR1 is MNHEY and CDR2 is SVGAGI. The CDR3 is 13 residues long. Between the trimmed V and J ends, which lost 5 bases and 5 bases, there was a span of 10 bases. CDR3 in amino acids: CASSRLRDNEQFF. The DNA for the CDR3 is TGTGCCAGCAGTCGACTCAGAGACAATGAGCAGTTCTTC.

The chain couples TRBV5-1 to TRBJ1-4; D may be TRBD1 (5 bases). CDR3 length: 14 amino acids. CDR1 and CDR2 (germline): SGHRS, YFSETQ. The V and J ends lost 5 bases and 0 bases respectively, with 8 bases between them. Here the CDR3 reads CASSDSSTNEKLFF. The CDR3 coding sequence is TGCGCCAGCAGTGACAGCTCAACTAATGAAAAACTGTTTTTT.

This clone was detected only once. This sequence joins TRBV5-1 and TRBJ1-2, with a possible D match to TRBD1 (6 bases). Germline CDR1 is SGHRS and CDR2 is YFSETQ. Trimming left V 5 bases short and J 7 bases short, with 12 bases between. This CDR3 contains 12 residues. CDR3 nucleotides: TGCGCCAGCAGTTATGGGGGCGGTGGCTACACCTTC. Protein sequence: CASSYGGGGYTF.

The rearrangement uses TRBV7-2 and TRBJ1-2, with D unclear. Trimming cost V 2 bases and J 4 bases, with 14 bases left between them. Germline CDR1 is SGHTA and CDR2 is FQGNSA. The CDR3 consists of 15 residues. The CDR3 spells CASSLKDPRTYGYTF. In DNA, the CDR3 is TGTGCCAGCAGCTTAAAGGACCCTCGTACCTATGGCTACACCTTC.

This rearrangement joins TRBV6-5 to TRBJ2-1; D possibly uses TRBD1 or TRBD2 (5 bases each). V lost 2 bases and J 0 bases, leaving 8 bases between the germline ends. Germline V gene data show CDR1 as MNHEY and CDR2 as SVGAGI. The CDR3 contains 15 residues. CDR3 nucleotide sequence: TGTGCCAGCAGTTACGGTGGGGGCTCCTACAATGAGCAGTTCTTC. Amino acids: CASSYGGGSYNEQFF.

The chain recombines TRBV5-1 with TRBJ2-3; D is unresolved. V lost 2 bases, J lost 1 base, and 17 bases lay in between. In germline, CDR1 is SGHRS, CDR2 YFSETQ. CDR3 size: 17 residues. CDR3 loop: CASSLIGLKARTDTQYF. CDR3 DNA: TGCGCCAGCAGCTTAATTGGGTTGAAGGCACGCACAGATACGCAGTATTTT.

The chain joins TRBV10-2 to TRBJ1-1; possible D gene TRBD1, 6 bases. V lost 7 bases to trimming and J lost 6 bases, with 18 bases between them. CDR1 and CDR2 from the germline V gene are WSHSY and SAAADI. This CDR3 has 14 residues. CDR3 sequence (DNA): TGCGCCAGCACCGTACAGGGTCTCCTCGCTGAAGCTTTCTTT. This sequence encodes CASTVQGLLAEAFF.

This clone was found a few times. The genes are TRBV14 and TRBJ1-1; 8 bases map to TRBD1. The V gene end was trimmed by 4 bases and the J gene end by 1 base; junction bases not matched to a gene: 5. The V gene's germline CDR1 is SGHDN and CDR2 FVKESK. The CDR3 has 15 residues. CDR3: CASSRTGTGNTEAFF. In nucleotides, the CDR3 is TGTGCCAGCAGCCGGACAGGGACAGGGAACACTGAAGCTTTCTTT.

The CDR3 loop is CASSLDALAGWGTDTQYF. For the CDR3, the DNA is TGTGCCAGCAGCTTAGATGCCCTAGCGGGGTGGGGCACAGATACGCAGTATTTT. This chain joins TRBV7-2 and TRBJ2-3, with TRBD2 matching over 9 bases. Per the germline V gene, CDR1 is SGHTA and CDR2 is FQGNSA. V shed 1 base, J shed 1 base, and the junction held 9 bases outside the gene matches. This CDR3 contains 18 residues.

The CDR3 region has the DNA TGTGCCAGCTCACCACTGTCTCTAGCGGGCACAGATACGCAGTATTTT. Translating gives CASSPLSLAGTDTQYF. The chain couples TRBV18 to TRBJ2-3; 7 bases map to TRBD2. V lost 1 base to trimming and J lost 1 base; unmatched junction nucleotides: 5. Germline values: CDR1 KGHSH, CDR2 LQKENI. The CDR3 has 16 residues.

V and J are TRBV2 and TRBJ2-7; D is undetermined. There are 13 residues in the CDR3. V was cut by 1 base and J by 7 bases, with 11 bases left in between. Germline V gene sequence: CDR1 SNHLY, CDR2 FYNNEI. This chain's CDR3 is CASSEGAAWEQYF. Written as DNA, the CDR3 is TGTGCCAGCAGTGAAGGGGCCGCCTGGGAGCAGTACTTC. Complete variable domain (other parts from reference TRBV2 and TRBJ2-7): EPEVTQTPSHQVTQMGQEVILRCVPISNHLYFYWYRQILGQKVEFLVSFYNNEISEKSEIFDDQFSVERPDGSNFTLKIRSTKLEDSAMYFCASSEGAAWEQYFGPGTRLTVT.

The V call is TRBV5-4, the J call TRBJ2-3, with D possibly being TRBD1 (6 bases). The V gene lost 3 bases and the J gene lost 0 bases, with 11 bases spanning the gap. The CDR3 has 15 residues. CDR1 and CDR2 from the germline V gene are SGHNT and YYREEE (reference sequence). The CDR3 region is CASSSDSLSTDTQYF. The CDR3 DNA sequence: TGTGCCAGCAGCTCGGACAGTCTGAGCACAGATACGCAGTATTTT.

This clone was observed a handful of times. This chain joins TRBV18 and TRBJ2-3, with unresolved D. Germline V gene sequence: CDR1 KGHSH, CDR2 LQKENI. The CDR3 covers 13 residues. With 4 bases removed from V and 6 bases from J, the gap between germline ends came to 11 bases. The CDR3 DNA sequence: TGTGCCAGCTCACAGCTCCAAGGGGATACGCAGTATTTT. This sequence encodes CASSQLQGDTQYF.

The V call is TRBV6-5, the J call TRBJ2-2; TRBD1 matches 7 bases. The CDR3 loop spans 15 amino acids. V gave up 6 bases and J gave up 2 bases; unmatched junction bases: 6. The germline V gene encodes CDR1 MNHEY and CDR2 SVGAGI. The CDR3 region is CASRPGTDNTGELFF. The CDR3 DNA sequence: TGTGCCAGCAGACCCGGGACAGACAACACCGGGGAGCTGTTTTTT.